This T cell receptor beta chain emerged from a study of CD8 T cells in ankylosing spondylitis. Points from the study as a whole: Certain motif variants had earlier appeared in reactive arthritis synovial fluid and blood. Among TCR beta sequences, a motif of several highly homologous variants appeared characteristic of ankylosing spondylitis blood. The authors found the disease-linked clones to be CD8+ and relatively rare in peripheral blood. Significant enrichment of disease-linked clones was reportedly seen in matched ankylosing spondylitis synovial fluid.

With regard to this clonotype: Its antigen remains unknown.

A single record per CDR3 protein comes from TCRdb applying MiXCR to the 5' RACE reads. The sample has about 700,000 distinct CDR3 sequences, 15% to 20% seen once. This CDR3 contains 17 residues. The trim removed 0 bases at V and 0 bases at J, leaving 8 bases unmatched. CDR1 LGHNA and CDR2 YSLEER come from the germline V gene. The sequenced sample consisted of blood, either unsorted or a sorted T cell fraction (not recorded which). This clonotype originated in a male donor with ankylosing spondylitis. The J gene is TRBJ2-7, the V gene TRBV4-3; 7 positions agree with TRBD1. The CDR3 coding sequence is TGCGCCAGCAGCCAAGATACCCTAACAGGGGACTCCTACGAGCAGTACTTC. Its translation: CASSQDTLTGDSYEQYF.